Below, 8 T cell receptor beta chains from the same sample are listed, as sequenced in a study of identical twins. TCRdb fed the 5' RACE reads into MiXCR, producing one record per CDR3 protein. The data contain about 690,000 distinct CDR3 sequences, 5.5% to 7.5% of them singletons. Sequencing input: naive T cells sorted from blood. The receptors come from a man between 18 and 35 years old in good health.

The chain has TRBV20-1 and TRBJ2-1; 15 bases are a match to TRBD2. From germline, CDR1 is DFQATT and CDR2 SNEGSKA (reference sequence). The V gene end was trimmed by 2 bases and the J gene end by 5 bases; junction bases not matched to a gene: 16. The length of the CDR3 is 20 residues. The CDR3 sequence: CSARTAGGLAGGDVHNEQFF. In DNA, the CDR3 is TGCAGTGCTAGAACAGCCGGGGGACTAGCGGGAGGTGATGTTCACAATGAGCAGTTCTTC.

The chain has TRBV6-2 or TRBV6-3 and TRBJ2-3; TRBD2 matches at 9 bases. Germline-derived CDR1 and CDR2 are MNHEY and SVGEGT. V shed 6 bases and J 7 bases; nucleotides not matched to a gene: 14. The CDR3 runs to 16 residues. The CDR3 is CASSPRREGLINTQYF. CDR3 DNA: TGTGCCAGCAGCCCCCGGCGGGAGGGCCTGATTAATACGCAGTATTTT.

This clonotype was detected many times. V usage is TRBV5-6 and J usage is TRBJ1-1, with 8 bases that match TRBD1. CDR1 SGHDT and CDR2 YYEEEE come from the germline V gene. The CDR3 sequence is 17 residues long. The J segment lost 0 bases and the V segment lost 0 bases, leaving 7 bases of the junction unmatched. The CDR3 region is CASSLESGGVMNTEAFF. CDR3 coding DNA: TGTGCCAGCAGCTTGGAGTCAGGGGGCGTCATGAACACTGAAGCTTTCTTT.

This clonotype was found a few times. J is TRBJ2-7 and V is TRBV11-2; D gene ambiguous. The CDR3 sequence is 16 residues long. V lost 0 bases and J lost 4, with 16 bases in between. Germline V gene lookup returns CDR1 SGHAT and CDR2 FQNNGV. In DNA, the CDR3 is TGTGCCAGCAGCTTAGATCTTATGGTATCGGCGTACGAGCAGTACGTC. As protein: CASSLDLMVSAYEQYV.

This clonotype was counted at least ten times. In nucleotides, the CDR3 is TGTGCCAGCACCCAGATTGGGGGGCAGAATTCACCCCTCCACTTT. Its protein is CASTQIGGQNSPLHF. This chain joins TRBV25-1 and TRBJ1-6, with a weak D call TRBD1 (6 bases). The germline V and J ends were trimmed by 7 bases and 7 bases, with 17 bases remaining between them. This CDR3 spans 15 amino acids. CDR1 and CDR2 from the germline V gene are MGHDK and SYGVNS.

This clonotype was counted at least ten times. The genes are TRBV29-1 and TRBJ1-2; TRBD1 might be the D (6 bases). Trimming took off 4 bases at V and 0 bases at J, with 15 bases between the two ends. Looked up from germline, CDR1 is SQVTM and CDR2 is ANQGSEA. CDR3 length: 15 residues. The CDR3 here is CSVGETGAANYGYTF. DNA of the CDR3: TGCAGCGTTGGTGAGACAGGCGCAGCTAACTATGGCTACACCTTC.

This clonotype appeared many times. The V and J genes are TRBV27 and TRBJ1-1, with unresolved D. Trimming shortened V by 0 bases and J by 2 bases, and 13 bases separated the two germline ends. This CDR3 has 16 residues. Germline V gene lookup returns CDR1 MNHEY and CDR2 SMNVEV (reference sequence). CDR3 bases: TGTGCCAGCAGTTTATCGATCGGTGGCACAAACACTGAAGCTTTCTTT. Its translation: CASSLSIGGTNTEAFF.

CDR3 sequence: CASSFEGLGELFF. DNA of the CDR3: TGTGCCAGCAGCTTCGAAGGGCTCGGGGAGCTGTTTTTT. The rearrangement joins TRBV7-2 to TRBJ2-2; no clear D gene. Looked up from germline, CDR1 is SGHTA and CDR2 is FQGNSA. V lost 3 bases and J lost 7, with 9 bases in between. The CDR3 has 13 residues.